These T cell receptor beta chains were read from a single sample in a study of cytomegalovirus exposure and HLA in healthy donors. Sequenced by immunoSEQ multiplex PCR; TCRdb stores in-frame clones only, minus some. This sample lists 150,000 or so clones; its ten largest clones have 1.5% to 2%. Specimen: PBMCs. All receptors derive from a woman in her fifties or sixties in good health and CMV-seronegative. The CDR3 runs from the conserved cysteine through the conserved F or W. A D gene is named only where the DNA matches it firmly.

j_call v_call d_call cdr3_nt cdr3_aa
TRBJ1-1 TRBV30 . TGTGCCTGGATTTCTAAGTATGGGGAGGGGGCTTTCTTT CAWISKYGEGAFF
TRBJ2-7 TRBV6-4 TRBD2 TGTGCCAGCAGTCCATTACCGGGACTAGTTACGCTCGAGCAGTACTTC CASSPLPGLVTLEQYF
TRBJ2-3 TRBV6-4 TRBD2 TGTGCCAGCAGTGCTAGCGGGGGGACCACAGATACGCAGTATTTT CASSASGGTTDTQYF
TRBJ2-5 TRBV2 TRBD1 TGTGCCACCAGCGGAGACAGGGGGATAGAAGAGACCCAGTACTTC CATSGDRGIEETQYF
TRBJ1-2 TRBV7-3 . TGTGCCAGCAGCTCGACGCCGGCCCGCGGTGGCTACACCTTC CASSSTPARGGYTF
TRBJ1-1 TRBV5-1 . TGCGCCAGCAGCCCCTCGGGCCGGGGGGCGAACACTGAAGCTTTCTTT CASSPSGRGANTEAFF
TRBJ2-1 TRBV7-9 . TGTGCCCCCGAGGTTAGAGCCAATGAGCAGTTCTTC CAPEVRANEQFF
TRBJ1-5 TRBV19 . TGTGCCAGTAGTATCTGGGTGGGCAGGGTTAATCAGCCCCAGCATTTT CASSIWVGRVNQPQHF
TRBJ2-5 TRBV5-4 . TGTGCCAGCAGCCGCCAGGCCGTGGAAGAGACCCAGTACTTC CASSRQAVEETQYF
TRBJ2-1 TRBV7-3 TRBD1 TGTGCCAGCAGCGCGTCCAGGGGGAGCTCCGACAATGAGCAGTTCTTC CASSASRGSSDNEQFF
TRBJ2-5 TRBV19 TRBD1 TGTGCCAGTAGCGGGACAGCTCAAGAGACCCAGTACTTC CASSGTAQETQYF
TRBJ1-1 TRBV7-7 TRBD1 TGTGCTAGCAGCTTATTCCCGACAGGGAGTAGGAAGGACACTGAAGCTTTCTTT CASSLFPTGSRKDTEAFF
TRBJ1-5 TRBV5-6 TRBD1 TGTGCCAGCAGCTTGAGCAGGGGGTTCGGTCAGCCCCAGCATTTT CASSLSRGFGQPQHF
TRBJ2-1 TRBV5-1 . TGCGCCAGCAGCTTAGGTGTATCGGGCAATGAGCAGTTCTTC CASSLGVSGNEQFF
TRBJ2-3 TRBV6-4 . TGTGCCAGCAGTGACAGGGGCAGGGACACAGATACGCAGTATTTT CASSDRGRDTDTQYF
TRBJ1-5 TRBV28 TRBD1 TGTGCCAGCAGTACAGGGGATCAACAGCCCCAGCATTTT CASSTGDQQPQHF
TRBJ2-6 TRBV19 . TGTGCCAGTCACAAAATATCGGGTCGCTCTGGGGCCAACGTCCTGACTTTC CASHKISGRSGANVLTF
TRBJ1-4 TRBV4-1 TRBD1 TGCGCCAGCAGCCAAGAGAAGAATATGGGGACAGGGGGGGAAAAACTGTTTTTT CASSQEKNMGTGGEKLFF
TRBJ1-5 TRBV15 . TGTGCCACCAGCAGAGATTCAAGTTTGCAGGGAAGTGGCAATCAGCCCCAGCATTTT CATSRDSSLQGSGNQPQHF
TRBJ2-1 TRBV7-9 TRBD1 TGTGCCAGCAGCTATGGCATATTACAGGGGGTCTACAATGAGCAGTTCTTC CASSYGILQGVYNEQFF
TRBJ2-7 TRBV30 TRBD1 TGTGCCTGGAGGGGGGACAGCCATCGCTCCTACGAGCAGTACTTC CAWRGDSHRSYEQYF
TRBJ2-2 TRBV5-1 . TGCGCCAGCAGCTTGGCCGGAGGGGGGGCGAACACCGGGGAGCTGTTTTTT CASSLAGGGANTGELFF
TRBJ2-7 TRBV4-2 . TGTGCCAGCAGCCAAGATACTGCGGGATTCTCCTACGAGCAGTACTTC CASSQDTAGFSYEQYF
TRBJ2-1 TRBV6-6 . TGTGCCGCGGGCAGGGGACGGTCCTACAATGAGCAGTTCTTC CAAGRGRSYNEQFF
TRBJ1-6 TRBV30 TRBD1 TGTGCCTGGATTCTACAGGGGGTTAATTCACCCCTCCACTTT CAWILQGVNSPLHF
TRBJ2-1 TRBV27 . TGTGCCAGCAGCTCCTTAGGGGTCTACAATGAGCAGTTCTTC CASSSLGVYNEQFF
TRBJ2-7 TRBV7-2 . TGTGCCAGCAGCTTCCGTGGCGGAGCCTACGAGCAGTACTTC CASSFRGGAYEQYF
TRBJ1-4 TRBV5-6 TRBD1 TGTGCCAGCAGTACAGGGGCAACTAATGAAAAACTGTTTTTT CASSTGATNEKLFF
TRBJ1-6 TRBV30 . TGTGCCTGGAGCGGGGTCTCCTATAATTCACCCCTCCACTTT CAWSGVSYNSPLHF
TRBJ2-7 TRBV7-9 TRBD2 TGTGCCAGCAGCTTAACGGGGGGTAGCTACGAGCAGTACTTC CASSLTGGSYEQYF
TRBJ1-4 TRBV4-1 . TGCGCCAGCAGCTCTCCGGGACACAACATGGAAAAACTGTTTTTT CASSSPGHNMEKLFF
TRBJ2-1 TRBV5-1 TRBD2 TGCGCCAGCAGCTTCTCCGGGGGACTAGCGAACAATGAGCAGTTCTTC CASSFSGGLANNEQFF
TRBJ2-5 TRBV28 . TGTGCCAGCAGTCCAAAGCACGGGCAGTACTTC CASSPKHGQYF
TRBJ2-7 TRBV7-6 . TGTGCCAGCCGCCCGGCGGGAATCGACGAGCAGTACTTC CASRPAGIDEQYF
TRBJ2-1 TRBV28 TRBD2 TGTGCCAGCACCATGACTAGCGGGAAGGTCAATGAGCAGTTCTTC CASTMTSGKVNEQFF
TRBJ1-1 TRBV7-9 . TGTGCCAGCAGCTTGACGACAGGCAGCGCTGAAGCTTTCTTT CASSLTTGSAEAFF
TRBJ1-6 TRBV7-9 TRBD1 TGTGCCAGCAGCCCGGGACAGGTCAATTCACCCCTCCACTTT CASSPGQVNSPLHF
TRBJ2-7 TRBV5-1 TRBD1 TGCGCCAGCAGCTTACAGGGGAGCTACGAGCAGTACTTC CASSLQGSYEQYF
TRBJ2-7 TRBV18 . TGTGCCAGCTCACCACGGGGGGAGGCCTACGAGCAGTACTTC CASSPRGEAYEQYF
TRBJ1-2 TRBV7-9 . TGTGCCAGCAGTCCTGACAGGAGGAATGGCTACACCTTC CASSPDRRNGYTF
TRBJ1-1 TRBV28 . TGTGCCAGCAGCCAGCGGGGACGGAAGGCCACTGAAGCTTTCTTT CASSQRGRKATEAFF
TRBJ2-1 TRBV30 TRBD2 TGTGCCTGGAGTGTAAAGGCTAGCGGGGGCCAGCAGTTCTTC CAWSVKASGGQQFF
TRBJ1-2 TRBV28 . TGTGCCAGCAGTTTAGCAGGGGATGGCTACACCTTC CASSLAGDGYTF
TRBJ2-3 TRBV28 . TGTGCCAGCAGTTTATTGTCGGGGGCAGATACGCAGTATTTT CASSLLSGADTQYF
TRBJ2-6 TRBV5-1 . TGCGCCAGCAGCTTGGGACAAAGCTCTGGGGCCAACGTCCTGACTTTC CASSLGQSSGANVLTF
TRBJ2-5 TRBV7-6 . TGTGCCAGCAGCTCTAACCGGGAGACCCAGTACTTC CASSSNRETQYF
TRBJ2-3 TRBV6-5 TRBD2 TGTGCCAGCAAGGGGCCGGGGGGGACCACAGATACGCAGTATTTT CASKGPGGTTDTQYF